One and the same sample provided the 9 T cell receptor beta chains below, sequenced in a study of OX40 agonist ivuxolimab in advanced cancers. The library relied on the immunoSEQ multiplex PCR assay. TCRdb took this table from immuneACCESS and kept in-frame rearrangements with V and J called. Such tables lack part of the clones; where checked against another copy, unresolved V genes explain under half of the gap, and the rest is unexplained. This sample lists some 80,000 clones; 80% to 90% were detected once. The ten most abundant clones make up about 0.57% of the sample. The specimen comprised CD4+ or CD8+ T cells sorted from blood, sampled in a trial of the OX40 agonist ivuxolimab. These receptors were obtained from an adult with an advanced solid tumor such as melanoma, head and neck, liver or kidney cancer.

The chain is built from TRBV11-2 and TRBJ2-1; D is undetermined. The CDR3 is made up of 13 amino acids. Trimming removed 5 bases from V and 6 bases from J, with 11 bases in between. In germline, CDR1 is SGHAT, CDR2 FQNNGV. This CDR3 is CASSPVGLNEQFF. The CDR3 DNA reads as TGTGCCAGCAGCCCCGTGGGTCTCAATGAGCAGTTCTTC.

The chain recombines TRBV6-6 with TRBJ2-5; 10 positions agree with TRBD2. From germline, CDR1 is MNHNY and CDR2 SVGAGI (reference sequence). The V and J ends lost 5 bases and 3 bases, in that order; junction bases with no gene match: 9. CDR3 size: 16 residues. This CDR3 is CASSRRAGGREETQYF. The CDR3 DNA reads TGTGCCAGCAGTCGAAGAGCGGGGGGGAGGGAAGAGACCCAGTACTTC.

This clone was detected only once. V is TRBV30 and J is TRBJ2-7; D possibly corresponds to TRBD1 (5 bases). Trimming shortened V by 2 bases and J by 3 bases, and 8 bases separated the two germline ends. The length of the CDR3 is 12 residues. Germline values: CDR1 GTSNPN, CDR2 SVGIG (reference sequence). The CDR3 bases are TGTGCCTGGAGTCAAACAGGCTACGAGCAGTACTTC. Amino acids: CAWSQTGYEQYF.

CDR3 loop: CASSWAADWNNEQFF. The DNA of the CDR3 is TGTGCCAGCAGCTGGGCGGCGGACTGGAACAATGAGCAGTTCTTC. The chain combines TRBV11-2 with TRBJ2-1; D is possibly TRBD2 (5 bases). Trimming took off 4 bases at V and 5 bases at J, with 15 bases between the two ends. This CDR3 is 15 amino acids long. Germline-derived CDR1 and CDR2 are SGHAT and FQNNGV.

The V and J genes are TRBV28 and TRBJ1-1, with D unresolved. The CDR3 contains 13 residues. Looked up from germline, CDR1 is MDHEN and CDR2 is SYDVKM. The V end was cut by 8 bases, the J end by 4 bases, with 14 bases between. The CDR3 DNA reads as TGTGCCAGCCTAACACGTGTAGGCACTGAAGCTTTCTTT. Translating it yields CASLTRVGTEAFF.

CDR3 region: CASSPFAGGTDTQYF. As DNA, the CDR3 is TGTGCCAGCTCACCCTTTGCGGGGGGAACAGATACGCAGTATTTT. J is TRBJ2-3 and V is TRBV18; 8 nucleotides line up with TRBD2. The CDR3 runs 15 residues. Germline CDR1 and CDR2: KGHSH and LQKENI. The trim removed 3 bases at V and 3 bases at J, leaving 5 bases unmatched.

The rearrangement links TRBV5-1 to TRBJ1-2; 7 nucleotides line up with TRBD1. CDR1 is SGHRS and CDR2 is YFSETQ in the germline V gene. This CDR3 contains 14 residues. Trimming at V came to 4 bases and at J to 2 bases, leaving 5 bases not matched to a gene. The CDR3 loop reads CASSVDRRNYGYTF. In DNA, the CDR3 is TGCGCCAGCAGCGTGGACAGGCGGAACTATGGCTACACCTTC.

V usage is TRBV4-3 and J usage is TRBJ1-2; 7 nucleotides line up with TRBD1. The CDR3 covers 14 residues. After removal of 4 bases from V and 2 bases from J, the junction contained 4 bases not matched to a gene. Germline values: CDR1 LGHNA, CDR2 YSLEER. The CDR3 bases are TGCGCCAGCAGCCGGAGCAGGGGGAACTATGGCTACACCTTC. Its protein product is CASSRSRGNYGYTF.

The V gene is TRBV6-1, the J gene TRBJ1-5; maybe TRBD1 (5 bases). The V gene's germline CDR1 is MNHNS and CDR2 SASEGT. The CDR3 has 15 amino acids. V lost 4 bases to trimming and J lost 5 bases, with 15 bases between them. CDR3 in amino acids: CASSATPGLDQPQHF. The CDR3 coding sequence is TGTGCCAGCAGTGCAACCCCAGGGTTGGATCAGCCCCAGCATTTT.